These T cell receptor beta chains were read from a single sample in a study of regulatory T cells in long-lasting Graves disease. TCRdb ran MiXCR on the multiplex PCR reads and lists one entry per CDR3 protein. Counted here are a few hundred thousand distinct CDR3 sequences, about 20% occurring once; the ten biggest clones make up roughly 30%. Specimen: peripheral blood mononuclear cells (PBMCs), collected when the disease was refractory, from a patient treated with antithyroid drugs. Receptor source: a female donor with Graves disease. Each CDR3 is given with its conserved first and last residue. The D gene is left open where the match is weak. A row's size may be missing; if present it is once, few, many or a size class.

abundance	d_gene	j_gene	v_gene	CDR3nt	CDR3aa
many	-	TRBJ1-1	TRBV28	TGTGCCAGCAGTCCCGGACGCACGGGGCAGACTGAAGCTTTCTTT	CASSPGRTGQTEAFF
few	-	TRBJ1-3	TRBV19	TGTGCCAGTAGTAATGGCGGACAATTCTCTGGAAACACCATATATTTT	CASSNGGQFSGNTIYF
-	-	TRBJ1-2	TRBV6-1	TGTGCCAGCAGTGAAGCGCTTCTAAGGGACGGTGGCTATGGCTACACCTTC	CASSEALLRDGGYGYTF
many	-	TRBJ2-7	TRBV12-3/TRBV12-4	TGTGCCAGCAGTTTAGGACGAGTTAAGGGGTACGAGCAGTACTTC	CASSLGRVKGYEQYF
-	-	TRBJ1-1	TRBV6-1	TGTGCCAGCAGAGAGAGCTCGGGCACTGAAGCTTTCTTT	CASRESSGTEAFF
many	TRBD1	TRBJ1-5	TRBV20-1	TGCAGTGCCAAGAGCGGGACAGTCACGCCTAATCAGCCCCAGCATTTT	CSAKSGTVTPNQPQHF
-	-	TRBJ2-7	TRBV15	TGTGCCACCGGGATCAGCAGCTACGAGCAGTACTTC	CATGISSYEQYF
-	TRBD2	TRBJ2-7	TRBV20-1	TGCAGTGCTATGGCTAGCGGAAACGCCTACGAGCAGTACTTC	CSAMASGNAYEQYF
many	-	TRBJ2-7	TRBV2	TGTGCCACCGCACGACAGAACTACGAGCAGTACTTC	CATARQNYEQYF
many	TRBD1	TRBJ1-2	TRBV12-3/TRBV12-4	TGTGCCAGCAGCCAAGGGACAGCATTTGGCTACACCTTC	CASSQGTAFGYTF
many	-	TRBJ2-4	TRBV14	TGTGCCAGCAGCGCGCAGGGGTCGGGAAACATTCAGTACTTC	CASSAQGSGNIQYF